This TCR beta chain was sequenced during a study of blood T cell repertoires in COVID-19. Across the whole study: Samples representing acute and convalescent COVID-19 were sourced from the United States, Italy and Spain.

V dropped 3 bases and J dropped 6; count of bases not matched to a gene: 16. Per the germline V gene, CDR1 is DFQATT and CDR2 is SNEGSKA (reference sequence). The CDR3 length is 17 residues. This clone has just a few counts. Clones were read by immunoSEQ multiplex PCR, and TCRdb kept only the in-frame ones, dropping some. This sample has 200,000 to 250,000 clones, with 80% to 85% found just once. The receptor was isolated from an older woman with COVID-19, enrolled during active disease. This chain uses TRBV20-1 with TRBJ2-3; 9 positions match TRBD2. Source material: peripheral blood. CDR3 protein: CSASPGGAGGLRDTQYF. The CDR3 coding sequence is TGCAGTGCTAGTCCTGGGGGAGCGGGAGGCCTGAGGGATACGCAGTATTTT.